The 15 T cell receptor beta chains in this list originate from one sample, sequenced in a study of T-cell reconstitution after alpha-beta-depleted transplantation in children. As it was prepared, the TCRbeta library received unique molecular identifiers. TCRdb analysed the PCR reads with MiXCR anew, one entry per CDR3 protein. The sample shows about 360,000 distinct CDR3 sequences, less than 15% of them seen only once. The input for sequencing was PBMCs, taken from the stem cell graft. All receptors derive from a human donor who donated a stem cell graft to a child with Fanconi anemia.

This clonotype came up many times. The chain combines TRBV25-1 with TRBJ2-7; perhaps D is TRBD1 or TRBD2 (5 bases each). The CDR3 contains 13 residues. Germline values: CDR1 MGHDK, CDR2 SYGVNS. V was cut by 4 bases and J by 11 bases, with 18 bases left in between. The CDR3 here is CASSAQDGLGEYF. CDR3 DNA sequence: TGTGCCAGCAGTGCCCAGGACGGATTGGGGGAGTACTTC.

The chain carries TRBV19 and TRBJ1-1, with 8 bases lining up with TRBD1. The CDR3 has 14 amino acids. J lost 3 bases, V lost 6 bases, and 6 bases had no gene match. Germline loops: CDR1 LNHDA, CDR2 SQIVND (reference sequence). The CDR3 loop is CASRQGASDTEAFF. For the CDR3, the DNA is TGTGCCAGTAGGCAGGGGGCATCTGACACTGAAGCTTTCTTT.

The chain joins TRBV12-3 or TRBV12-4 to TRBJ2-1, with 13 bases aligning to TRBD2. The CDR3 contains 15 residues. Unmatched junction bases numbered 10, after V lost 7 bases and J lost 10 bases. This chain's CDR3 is CASTLLAGGPGEQFF. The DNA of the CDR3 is TGTGCCAGCACCCTACTAGCGGGGGGGCCGGGGGAGCAGTTCTTC.

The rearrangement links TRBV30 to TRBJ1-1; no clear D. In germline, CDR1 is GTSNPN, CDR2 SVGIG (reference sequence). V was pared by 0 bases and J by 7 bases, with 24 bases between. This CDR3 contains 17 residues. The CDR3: CAWSVRLSAGNRREAFF. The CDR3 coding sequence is TGTGCCTGGAGTGTCCGACTCTCGGCGGGGAACCGTCGTGAAGCTTTCTTT.

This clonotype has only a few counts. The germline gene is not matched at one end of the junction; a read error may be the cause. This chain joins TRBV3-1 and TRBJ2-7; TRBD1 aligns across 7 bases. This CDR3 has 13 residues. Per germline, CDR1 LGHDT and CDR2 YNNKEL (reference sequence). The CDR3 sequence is CASSQWGQTSLHF. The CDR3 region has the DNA TGTGCCAGCAGCCAATGGGGACAGACTTCACTGCACTTC.

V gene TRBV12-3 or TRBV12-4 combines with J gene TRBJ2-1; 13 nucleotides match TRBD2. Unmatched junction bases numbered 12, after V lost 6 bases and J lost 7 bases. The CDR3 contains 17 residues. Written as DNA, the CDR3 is TGTGCCAGCAGCTCGCCCCTACTAGCGGGGGGGATGAATGAGCAGTTCTTC. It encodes CASSSPLLAGGMNEQFF.

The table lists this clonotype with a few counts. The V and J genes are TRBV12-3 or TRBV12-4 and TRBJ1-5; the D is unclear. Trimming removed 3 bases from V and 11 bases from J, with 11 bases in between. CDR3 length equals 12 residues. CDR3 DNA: TGTGCCAGCAGTTTTGGACGACTTGCCCAGCATTTT. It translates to CASSFGRLAQHF.

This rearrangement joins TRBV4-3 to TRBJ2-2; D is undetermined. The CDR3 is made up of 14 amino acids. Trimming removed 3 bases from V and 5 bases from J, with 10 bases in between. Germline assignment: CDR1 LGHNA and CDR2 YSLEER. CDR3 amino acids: CASSHTVETGELFF. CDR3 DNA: TGCGCCAGCAGCCATACCGTAGAAACCGGGGAGCTGTTTTTT.

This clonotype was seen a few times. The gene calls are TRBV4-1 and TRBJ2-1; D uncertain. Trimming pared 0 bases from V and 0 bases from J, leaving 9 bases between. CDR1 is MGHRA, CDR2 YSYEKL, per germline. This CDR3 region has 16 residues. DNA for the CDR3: TGCGCCAGCAGCCAAGAGTCGGCAGGCTCCTACAATGAGCAGTTCTTC. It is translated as CASSQESAGSYNEQFF.

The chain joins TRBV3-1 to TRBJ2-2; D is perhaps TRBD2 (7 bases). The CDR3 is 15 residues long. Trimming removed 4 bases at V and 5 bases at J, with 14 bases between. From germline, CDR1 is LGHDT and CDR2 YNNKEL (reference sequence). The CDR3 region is CASSPPGGRTGELFF. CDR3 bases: TGTGCCAGCAGCCCCCCGGGGGGCAGGACCGGGGAGCTGTTTTTT.

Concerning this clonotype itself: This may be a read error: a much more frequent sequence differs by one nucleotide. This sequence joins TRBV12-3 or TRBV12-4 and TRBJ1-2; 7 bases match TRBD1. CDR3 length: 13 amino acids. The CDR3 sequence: CAGSQGQNYGYTF. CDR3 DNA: TGTGCCGGCAGCCAGGGACAGAACTATGGCTACACCTTC.

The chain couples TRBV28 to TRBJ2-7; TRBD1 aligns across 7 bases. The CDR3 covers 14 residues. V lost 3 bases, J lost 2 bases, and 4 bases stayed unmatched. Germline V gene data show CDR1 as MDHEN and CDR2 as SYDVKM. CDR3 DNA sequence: TGTGCCAGCAGTTTGACAGGGTTCGCCTACGAGCAGTACGTC. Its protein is CASSLTGFAYEQYV.

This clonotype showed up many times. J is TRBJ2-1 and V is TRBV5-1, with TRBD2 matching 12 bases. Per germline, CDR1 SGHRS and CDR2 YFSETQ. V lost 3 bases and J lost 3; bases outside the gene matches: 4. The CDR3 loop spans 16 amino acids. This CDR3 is CASSSTSGGLYNEQFF. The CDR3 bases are TGCGCCAGCAGCTCGACTAGCGGGGGCCTCTACAATGAGCAGTTCTTC.

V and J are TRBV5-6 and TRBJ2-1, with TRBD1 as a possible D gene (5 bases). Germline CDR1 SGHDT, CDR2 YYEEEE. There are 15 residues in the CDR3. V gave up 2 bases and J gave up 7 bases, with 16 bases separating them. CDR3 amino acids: CASSLLSGYANEQFF. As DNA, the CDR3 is TGTGCCAGCAGCTTATTGTCAGGGTATGCGAATGAGCAGTTCTTC.

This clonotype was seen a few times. This CDR3 reads CSATRLAGGNEQFF. As DNA, the CDR3 is TGCAGTGCTACCCGACTAGCGGGGGGCAATGAGCAGTTCTTC. V is TRBV20-1 and J is TRBJ2-1; 13 positions match TRBD2. The CDR3 covers 14 residues. Trimming removed 4 bases from V and 6 bases from J; junction bases left unmatched: 3. Germline-derived CDR1 and CDR2 are DFQATT and SNEGSKA (reference sequence).